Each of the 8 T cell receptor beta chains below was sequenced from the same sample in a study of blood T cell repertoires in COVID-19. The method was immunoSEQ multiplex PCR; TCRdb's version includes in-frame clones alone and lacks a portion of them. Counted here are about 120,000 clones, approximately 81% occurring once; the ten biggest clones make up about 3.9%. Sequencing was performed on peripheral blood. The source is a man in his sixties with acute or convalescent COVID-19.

CDR3 sequence: CASSLGGSETQYF. For the CDR3, the DNA is TGTGCCAGCAGTTTAGGCGGGAGTGAGACCCAGTACTTC. The chain is built from TRBV12-3 or TRBV12-4 and TRBJ2-5, with TRBD2 matching over 7 bases. The V segment lost 1 base and the J segment 5 bases; nucleotides outside the gene matches: 1. CDR3 size: 13 residues.

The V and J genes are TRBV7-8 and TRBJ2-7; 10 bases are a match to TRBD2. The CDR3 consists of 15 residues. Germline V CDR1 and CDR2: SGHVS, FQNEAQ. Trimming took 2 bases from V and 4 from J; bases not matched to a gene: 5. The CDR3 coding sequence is TGTGCCAGCAGCTTATACCTAGCGGGAGAGTACGAGCAGTACTTC. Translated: CASSLYLAGEYEQYF.

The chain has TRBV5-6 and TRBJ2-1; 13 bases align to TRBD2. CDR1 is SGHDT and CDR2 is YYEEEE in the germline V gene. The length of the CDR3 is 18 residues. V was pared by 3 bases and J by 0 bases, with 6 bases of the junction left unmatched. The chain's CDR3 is CASSWGWTSGSSYNEQFF. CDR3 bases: TGTGCCAGCAGCTGGGGGTGGACTAGCGGGAGCTCCTACAATGAGCAGTTCTTC.

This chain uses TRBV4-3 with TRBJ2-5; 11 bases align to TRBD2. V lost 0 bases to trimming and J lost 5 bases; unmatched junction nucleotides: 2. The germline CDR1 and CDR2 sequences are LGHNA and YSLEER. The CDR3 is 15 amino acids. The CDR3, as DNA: TGCGCCAGCAGCCAAGAACTAGCGGGAGCGGAGACCCAGTACTTC. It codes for CASSQELAGAETQYF.

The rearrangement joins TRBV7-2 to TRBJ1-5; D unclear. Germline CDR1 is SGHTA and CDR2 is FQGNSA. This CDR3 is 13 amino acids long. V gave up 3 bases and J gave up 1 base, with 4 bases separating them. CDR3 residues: CASSFESNQPQHF. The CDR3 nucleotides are TGTGCCAGCAGCTTTGAGAGCAATCAGCCCCAGCATTTT.

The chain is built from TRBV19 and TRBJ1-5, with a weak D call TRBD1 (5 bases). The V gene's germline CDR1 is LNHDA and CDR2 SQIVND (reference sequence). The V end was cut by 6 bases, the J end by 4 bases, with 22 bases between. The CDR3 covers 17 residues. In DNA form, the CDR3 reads TGTGCCAGTAGCCCCGAAGGGGTTAGGTCTCATAATCAGCCCCAGCATTTT. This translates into CASSPEGVRSHNQPQHF.

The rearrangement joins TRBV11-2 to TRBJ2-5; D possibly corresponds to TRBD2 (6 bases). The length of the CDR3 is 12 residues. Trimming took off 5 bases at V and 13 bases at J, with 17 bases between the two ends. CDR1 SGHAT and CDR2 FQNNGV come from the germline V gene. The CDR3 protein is CASSGGGLRMYF. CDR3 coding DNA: TGTGCCAGCAGCGGTGGAGGGTTACGAATGTACTTC.

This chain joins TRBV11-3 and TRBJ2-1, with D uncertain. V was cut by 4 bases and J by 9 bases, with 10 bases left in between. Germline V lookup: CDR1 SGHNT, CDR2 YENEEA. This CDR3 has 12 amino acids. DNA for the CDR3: TGTGCCAGCAGCTCCTCTAACGGTGAGCAGTTCTTC. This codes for CASSSSNGEQFF.